These 13 T cell receptor beta chains were sequenced from one sample in a study of tumor-infiltrating lymphocytes in primary liver carcinoma. The study co-extracted DNA and RNA from 20-30 mg of unsorted bulk tissue. A constant-region primer primed TCR beta cDNA synthesis from about 0.55 ug of total RNA. Slightly modified ARM-PCR, run as three nested multiplex PCR rounds, produced the TCR beta libraries. Two initial PCR rounds of about 11 cycles each paired TRBV1-TRBV30 forward primers with a C-beta reverse primer. TCRdb used MiXCR to reprocess the multiplex PCR reads, holding one entry per CDR3 protein. The table includes about 130,000 distinct CDR3 sequences, 55% to 75% detected once. Sequencing used liver tumor tissue from sampling region 3. The subset denotes: tumor region T3, left-lateral pole. All receptors come from a woman in her sixties or seventies with primary liver carcinoma and hepatitis B virus infection.

This clonotype was seen only a few times. The chain joins TRBV2 to TRBJ1-5; perhaps TRBD1 as D (6 bases). The CDR3 sequence is 14 residues long. The germline V gene has CDR1 SNHLY and CDR2 FYNNEI. V was shortened by 4 bases and J by 7 bases, with 14 bases between the two germline ends. The CDR3 DNA is TGTGCCAGCAGTGCAGCAGGGGATGGACAGCCCCAGCATTTT. Protein sequence: CASSAAGDGQPQHF.

This sequence joins TRBV4-2 and TRBJ2-2, with D perhaps TRBD1 (6 bases). Per germline, CDR1 LGHNA and CDR2 YNFKEQ. CDR3 length: 16 amino acids. CDR3 bases: TGTGCTGGCAGCCATGCTGTGGGGGCGAGAACCGGGGAGCTGTTTTTT. Amino acids: CAGSHAVGARTGELFF.

This chain uses TRBV9 with TRBJ1-2, with 10 nucleotides matching TRBD1. Germline values: CDR1 SGDLS, CDR2 YYNGEE. The CDR3 consists of 16 residues. The V segment lost 0 bases and the J segment 6 bases; nucleotides outside the gene matches: 8. The CDR3 DNA follows: TGTGCCAGCAGCGTAGCAGGGACAGGGGTTAGAGATGGCTACACCTTC. It specifies CASSVAGTGVRDGYTF.

Details on this clonotype: At one end, the junction sequence differs from germline, possibly due to a read error. The chain carries TRBV18 and TRBJ2-2; D unclear. The CDR3 spans 13 residues. Germline lookup yields CDR1 KGHSH and CDR2 LQKENI. Here the CDR3 reads CASSPRITGELFF. The CDR3 DNA reads TGTGCTAGCTCACCACGGATCACCGGGGAGCTGTTTTTT.

V is TRBV12-3 or TRBV12-4 and J is TRBJ2-3, with 11 bases fitting TRBD2. The CDR3 runs 16 residues. J gave up 8 bases and V 4 bases, and 11 bases lay outside the gene matches. CDR3 sequence reads: CASSYGLAGLRGTQYF. CDR3 sequence (DNA): TGTGCCAGCAGTTACGGACTAGCGGGTCTAAGGGGTACGCAGTATTTT.

This clonotype was observed a few times. A much larger clone lies one base from this, so it may be a read error. V is TRBV6-2 or TRBV6-3 and J is TRBJ2-1; 8 bases fit TRBD2. The length of the CDR3 is 15 residues. Germline trimming cut 7 bases from V and 2 bases from J; bases unmatched to any gene: 7. Per the germline V gene, CDR1 is MNHEY and CDR2 is SVGEGT. CDR3 loop: CASTGSGRTYNEQFF. CDR3 in DNA: TGTGCCAGCACCGGAAGCGGGAGAACCTACAATGAGCAGTTCTTC.

Points on this clonotype: Sequence at one end of the junction differs from germline and may be a read error. V gene TRBV30 combines with J gene TRBJ1-2; D call uncertain. This CDR3 contains 12 residues. Germline CDR1 is GTSNPN and CDR2 is SVGIG (reference sequence). CDR3 nucleotide sequence: TGCGCCTGTAGTGACGCTGACTATGGCTACACCTTC. Its protein product is CACSDADYGYTF.

Notes on this clonotype: A much larger clone lies one base from this, so it may be a read error. A read error is likely, as this CDR3 ends without the conserved phenylalanine or tryptophan. This chain's CDR3 is CASGPSYEQYI. In nucleotides, the CDR3 is TGTGCTAGTGGTCCCTCCTACGAGCAGTACATC. V is TRBV12-5 and J is TRBJ2-7; D gene ambiguous. The CDR3 runs to 11 residues. V was shortened by 5 bases and J by 0 bases, with 2 bases between the two germline ends. Germline V gene lookup returns CDR1 LGHNT and CDR2 FRNRAP.

The rearrangement links TRBV28 to TRBJ2-7; 7 positions match TRBD1. V was pared by 6 bases and J by 2 bases, with 10 bases of the junction left unmatched. The CDR3 spans 15 residues. Germline-derived CDR1 and CDR2 are MDHEN and SYDVKM. CDR3 protein: CASRLPRQGTYEQYF. DNA for the CDR3: TGTGCCAGCAGACTACCGAGACAGGGCACCTACGAGCAGTACTTC.

Turning to this clonotype: At one end, the junction sequence differs from germline, possibly due to a read error. The chain has TRBV28 and TRBJ2-4, with D possibly TRBD2 on 5 matching bases. CDR3 length: 15 residues. The germline CDR1 and CDR2 sequences are MDHEN and SYDVKM. CDR3 sequence: CASSPGLGPKNIQYF. In nucleotides, the CDR3 is TGTGCCAGCAGTCCAGGACTCGGGCCCAAAAACATTCAATACTTC. Complete variable domain (other parts from reference TRBV28 and TRBJ2-4): DVKVTQSSRYLVKRTGEKVFLECVQDMDHENMFWYRQDPGLGLRLIYFSYDVKMKEKGDIPEGYSVSREKKERFSLILESASTNQTSMYLCASSPGLGPKNIQYFGAGTRLSVL.

As regards this clonotype: Germline and junction disagree at one end, which may indicate a read error. The chain uses TRBV6-5 and TRBJ2-1, with D tentatively TRBD2 (7 bases). The CDR3 length is 17 residues. The V gene's germline CDR1 is MNHEY and CDR2 SVGAGI. The CDR3 is CVSRVWGGGRGRDEQFF. The CDR3 DNA sequence: TGTGTCAGCAGAGTCTGGGGGGGCGGAAGAGGTAGGGATGAGCAGTTCTTC.

This chain connects TRBV11-2 to TRBJ2-5; D may be TRBD1 or TRBD2 (7 bases each). The CDR3 spans 16 residues. V lost 8 bases to trimming and J lost 4 bases, with 23 bases between them. CDR1 SGHAT and CDR2 FQNNGV come from the germline V gene. The chain's CDR3 is CASFLGVQGRGETQYF. DNA for the CDR3: TGTGCCAGCTTTTTAGGCGTACAGGGGAGGGGAGAGACCCAGTACTTC.

This chain connects TRBV7-3 to TRBJ2-2; D is perhaps TRBD2 (6 bases). CDR3 size: 15 residues. The V gene's germline CDR1 is SGHTA and CDR2 FQGTGA. V was trimmed by 1 base and J by 5 bases, leaving 11 bases between them. Here the CDR3 reads CASSLNRAGTGELFF. The CDR3 nucleotides are TGTGCCAGCAGCTTAAATCGGGCGGGAACCGGGGAGCTGTTTTTT.